This T cell receptor (beta chain) was sequenced in a study of T cells in tuberculosis (dated by TCRdb to the late 2010s). Regarding the complete study: To characterize T cells specific for the mycobacterial lipid antigen glucose monomycolate (GMM), the study used CD1B tetramers together with high-throughput TCR immunosequencing. A South African clinical cohort compared IGRA-negative adolescents, IGRA-positive adolescents with latent tuberculosis and adults with active tuberculosis, over eight per group. PBMC from patients with active tuberculosis were archived either before the start of standard anti-tuberculosis treatment or within 7 days of starting that treatment.

Beyond this particular receptor, the publication reports: Active tuberculosis TCR-alpha repertoires showed smaller mean NN-distances to GMM-specific TCRs than IGRA-negative controls, suggesting clonal expansion of these TCRs. Clinical samples were selected based on which cryopreserved specimens were available, and the active tuberculosis cases were adults whereas the controls were adolescents. With the diverse GMM-specific repertoire as input, a classifier achieved just over 85% accuracy (AUROC 0.7 to 0.95), whereas GEM motif frequencies as input gave roughly 70% accuracy. Shorter CDR3-alpha lengths in active tuberculosis patients partly drove the smaller NN-distances, and the TCR-beta difference was not statistically significant.

The time point label, read with the paper, signifies: new active TB diagnosis, blood taken before or within 7 days of starting treatment. The patients with active tuberculosis were newly diagnosed, HIV-seronegative South African adults aged 18 years or older. Active tuberculosis was confirmed by positive sputum smear microscopy and/or positive M. tuberculosis culture. Unsorted cryopreserved PBMC were immunosequenced, covering on average roughly 98,000 T cells per clinical donor. V lost 4 bases and J lost 0 bases; the stretch between them is 14 bases long. CDR1 and CDR2 are read off the germline V gene as KGHSH and LQKENI. The CDR3, from cysteine to phenylalanine, totals 16 residues. Left in the record is the CDR3 DNA by itself, 48 bases read in frame from the first base. Worth noting for this clone: Its recognized antigen is unknown. Per-nucleotide qualities are absent, and no much larger clonotype sits a single base away.

The immunoSEQ multiplex PCR assay was used to generate TCR libraries, with TCR-beta and/or TCR-alpha/delta assays applied to each sample. The Illumina high-throughput platform was used to sequence the amplified TCR libraries. The paper's processing steps were these. Clustering and dimensionality reduction relied on pairwise TCRdist distances among GMM-specific receptors from T cells that were either sorted ex vivo or expanded in vitro. Each clinical repertoire was assigned a mean NN-distance score, defined as the average TCRdist to the nearest 10% of tetramer-positive reference sequences. To compute GEM TCR motif frequency, the fraction of unique TCRs matching known GEM sequences by V/J usage and CDR3 length was calculated. Linear discriminant analysis with leave-one-out cross-validation, implemented in scikit-learn, was used to classify active tuberculosis. This immuneACCESS table, as held by TCRdb, lists in-frame sequences with V and J called but not all clones. Of the missing ones, under half trace to an unresolved V gene in checked studies; the others have no known cause. V, J and clone size are taken as reported in that table, and D and trimming were inferred from the DNA itself. The sample contains 40,000 or so clones, around 94% of them found a single time. Together, the top ten hold about 4.5% of the sample.

The chain is encoded by TRBV18 joined to TRBJ2-3; the best D guess is TRBD2, with 6 bases matching. The input for sequencing was PBMCs, taken at tuberculosis diagnosis. The receptor was isolated from an adult with tuberculosis. The CDR3 has the sequence CASSRFPGLSTDTQYF. The bases read TGTGCCAGCTCACGGTTCCCGGGACTTAGCACAGATACGCAGTATTTT. The entire variable domain, with the stretches around the CDR3 drawn from the reference TRBV18 and TRBJ2-3 proteins, is NAGVMQNPRHLVRRRGQEARLRCSPMKGHSHVYWYRQLPEEGLKFMVYLQKENIIDESGMPKERFSAEFPKEGPSILRIQQVVRGDSAAYFCASSRFPGLSTDTQYFGPGTRLTVL.